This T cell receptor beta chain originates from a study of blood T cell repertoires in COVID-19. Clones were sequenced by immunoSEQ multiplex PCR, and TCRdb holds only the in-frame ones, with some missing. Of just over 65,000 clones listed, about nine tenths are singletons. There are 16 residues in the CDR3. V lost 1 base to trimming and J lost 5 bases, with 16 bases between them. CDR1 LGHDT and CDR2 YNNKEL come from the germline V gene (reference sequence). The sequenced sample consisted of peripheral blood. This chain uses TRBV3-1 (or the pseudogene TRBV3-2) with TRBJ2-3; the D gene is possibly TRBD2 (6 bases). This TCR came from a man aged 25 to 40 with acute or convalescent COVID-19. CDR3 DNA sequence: TGTGCCAGCAGCCAAGCTCTTACGGGAGTAGAAGATACGCAGTATTTT. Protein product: CASSQALTGVEDTQYF.